This T cell receptor beta chain was documented in a study of shared clonotypes between healthy human individuals. As concerns this clone: Its cognate antigen is unknown.

Study findings and constraints: Naive subsets usually exceeded memory subsets in estimated richness.

Per germline, CDR1 LGHNA and CDR2 YNFKEQ. Trimming took off 0 bases at V and 2 bases at J, with 13 bases between the two ends. The CDR3 consists of 17 residues. Naive-designated CD8 cells lacked CD45RO, were positively enriched for CCR7, and omitted terminally differentiated effector memory CD45RA+ cells. Profiling relied on immunoSEQ multiplex PCR, and the TCRdb table lists in-frame clones only, not all of them. The table lists around 700,000 clones, about 91% of them singletons, with about 24% in the top ten. The genes are TRBV4-2 and TRBJ2-2, with D possibly being TRBD2 (6 bases). This TCR was sampled from a man aged 25-40 years in good health. Material: naive CD8+ T cells sorted from blood. CDR3 DNA sequence: TGTGCCAGCAGCCAAGAATACCGCGGGGACAACACCGGGGAGCTGTTTTTT. Amino acids: CASSQEYRGDNTGELFF.